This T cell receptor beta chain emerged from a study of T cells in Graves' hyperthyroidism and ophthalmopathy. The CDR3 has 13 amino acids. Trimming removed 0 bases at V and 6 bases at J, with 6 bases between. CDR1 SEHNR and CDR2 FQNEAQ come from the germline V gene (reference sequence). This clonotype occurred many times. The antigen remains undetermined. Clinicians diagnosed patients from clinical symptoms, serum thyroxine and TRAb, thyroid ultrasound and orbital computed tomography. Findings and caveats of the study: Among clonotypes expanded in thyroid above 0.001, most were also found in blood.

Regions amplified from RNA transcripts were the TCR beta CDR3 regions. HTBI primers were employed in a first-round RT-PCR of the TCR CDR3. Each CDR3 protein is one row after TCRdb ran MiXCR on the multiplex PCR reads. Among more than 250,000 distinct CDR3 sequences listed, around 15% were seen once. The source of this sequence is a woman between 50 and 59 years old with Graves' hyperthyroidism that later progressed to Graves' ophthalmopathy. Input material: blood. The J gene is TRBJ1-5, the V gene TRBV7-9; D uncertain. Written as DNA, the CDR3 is TGTGCCAGCAGCTTAGCGGGGTCTCAGCCCCAGCATTTT. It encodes CASSLAGSQPQHF. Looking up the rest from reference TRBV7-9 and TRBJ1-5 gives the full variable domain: DTGVSQNPRHKITKRGQNVTFRCDPISEHNRLYWYRQTLGQGPEFLTYFQNEAQLEKSRLLSDRFSAERPKGSFSTLEIQRTEQGDSAMYLCASSLAGSQPQHFGDGTRLSIL.